This TCR beta chain derives from a study of blood T cell repertoires in COVID-19. About the study: Acute and convalescent COVID-19 samples came from the United States, Italy and Spain.

This CDR3 contains 18 residues. V was shortened by 3 bases and J by 0 bases, with 15 bases between the two germline ends. Germline-derived CDR1 and CDR2 are LGHDT and YNNKEL (reference sequence). In the original analysis: Estimation of nucleated cell counts was performed using reference gene primer amplification. Produced via immunoSEQ multiplex PCR; TCRdb's table is partial and in-frame only. The V and J calls and clone size were taken over from that table, and D and trimming were inferred from the DNA. The data show fewer than 350,000 clones, less than 90% seen once. This chain uses TRBV3-1 (or the pseudogene TRBV3-2) with TRBJ1-6; D remains ambiguous. Material: peripheral blood. The receptor was derived from a woman aged 25 to 45 with COVID-19, enrolled during active disease. CDR3 sequence reads: CASSHPFVGASYNSPLHF. In DNA, the CDR3 is TGTGCCAGCAGCCACCCGTTCGTGGGAGCCTCCTATAATTCACCCCTCCACTTT.